Shown below are 6 T cell receptor beta chains from a single sample sequenced in a study of blood T cell repertoires in COVID-19. Data came from immunoSEQ multiplex PCR; TCRdb stores just in-frame clones and leaves some out. Here the sample spans 43,000 or so clones, roughly 80% being singletons. The sample consisted of peripheral blood. These receptors all stem from a woman aged 55-69 years with acute or convalescent COVID-19.

The chain has TRBV14 and TRBJ2-1; D gene unclear. The CDR3 has 12 amino acids. V shed 4 bases and J shed 3 bases, with 4 bases lying between them. The germline V gene has CDR1 SGHDN and CDR2 FVKESK. The CDR3: CASSLNYNEQFF. The CDR3 DNA reads as TGTGCCAGCAGCCTAAACTACAATGAGCAGTTCTTC.

The chain is built from TRBV29-1 and TRBJ2-7; no reliable D call. This CDR3 spans 14 amino acids. The V and J ends lost 6 bases and 2 bases respectively, with 17 bases between them. Germline V lookup: CDR1 SQVTM, CDR2 ANQGSEA. CDR3 loop: CSVSPTGTTYEQYF. The CDR3 DNA reads TGCAGCGTATCCCCGACGGGTACTACCTACGAGCAGTACTTC.

The chain links TRBV4-2 to TRBJ2-5; TRBD2 agrees at 9 bases. The CDR3 totals 15 residues. From germline, CDR1 is LGHNA and CDR2 YNFKEQ. The J segment lost 5 bases and the V segment lost 1 base, leaving 5 bases of the junction unmatched. The CDR3 reads CASSQASGVGETQYF. The CDR3, as DNA: TGTGCCAGCAGCCAAGCTAGCGGGGTAGGGGAGACCCAGTACTTC.

The chain employs TRBV3-1 (or the pseudogene TRBV3-2) and TRBJ1-5, with TRBD1 matching 10 bases. The CDR3 extends over 15 amino acids. Germline V CDR1 and CDR2: LGHDT, YNNKEL (reference sequence). With 7 bases clipped from V and 3 bases from J, the junction kept 6 bases outside the gene matches. Written as DNA, the CDR3 is TGTGCCAGCACCCGAGACAGGGGGCACAATCAGCCCCAGCATTTT. Its protein is CASTRDRGHNQPQHF.

CDR3 sequence (DNA): TGTGCCAGCAGCTTAGGCGGGGCTTCACCCCTCCACTTT. As protein: CASSLGGASPLHF. This chain joins TRBV7-2 and TRBJ1-6, with a tentative D call TRBD1 (5 bases). Germline V gene sequence: CDR1 SGHTA, CDR2 FQGNSA. Between the trimmed V and J ends, which lost 1 base and 9 bases, there was a span of 7 bases. CDR3 length equals 13 residues.

The genes are TRBV5-8 and TRBJ1-5, with 8 nucleotides matching TRBD1. The CDR3 sequence is 14 residues long. Germline assignment: CDR1 SGHTS and CDR2 YDEGEE. V shed 5 bases, J shed 7 bases, and the junction held 8 bases outside the gene matches. CDR3 loop: CASSPGTGSQPQHF. The CDR3 coding sequence is TGTGCCAGCAGTCCCGGGACAGGCTCCCAGCCCCAGCATTTT.